The sequence of this TCR beta chain was determined in a study of blood T cell repertoires in COVID-19. Study in general: Acute-phase and convalescent COVID-19 samples originated in the United States, Italy and Spain. T cells, B-cell-depleted T cells, or PBMCs provided the cDNA or gDNA that served as material.

V was trimmed by 2 bases and J by 7 bases, leaving 5 bases between them. The germline V gene encodes CDR1 GTSNPN and CDR2 SVGIG (reference sequence). The CDR3 is 10 residues long. TCRdb keeps only in-frame clones here, not all; method: immunoSEQ multiplex PCR. The sample contains approximately 220,000 clones, 85% to 90% of which appear only once. The chain combines TRBV30 with TRBJ1-1; D uncertain. This sequence originates from a woman aged 45 to 65 with acute or convalescent COVID-19. Sequencing input: peripheral blood. The CDR3 DNA reads as TGTGCCTGGAGTCGGGGTGAAGCTTTCTTT. This codes for CAWSRGEAFF.